Below are 6 T cell receptor beta chains sequenced from a single sample in a study of blood T cell repertoires in COVID-19. Clones were sequenced by immunoSEQ multiplex PCR, and TCRdb holds only the in-frame ones, with some missing. This sample has 100,000 or so clones, with roughly 92% found just once. Sequencing was performed on peripheral blood. The receptors derive from a man in his 70s with acute or convalescent COVID-19.

The chain combines TRBV6-5 with TRBJ1-2; tentative D call: TRBD1 (6 bases). The CDR3 is 12 residues long. The V gene lost 11 bases and the J gene lost 3 bases, with 13 bases spanning the gap. CDR1 is MNHEY, CDR2 SVGAGI, per germline. CDR3 sequence reads: CADQGSDYGYTF. DNA for the CDR3: TGTGCCGACCAGGGGAGCGACTATGGCTACACCTTC.

The gene calls are TRBV7-6 and TRBJ2-2, with a weak D call TRBD2 (7 bases). The CDR3 totals 17 residues. With 4 bases removed from V and 0 bases from J, the gap between germline ends came to 15 bases. From germline, CDR1 is SGHVS and CDR2 FNYEAQ. CDR3 in amino acids: CASSWGGTSANTGELFF. The CDR3 DNA reads as TGTGCCAGCAGCTGGGGGGGGACAAGCGCGAACACCGGGGAGCTGTTTTTT.

The V call is TRBV28, the J call TRBJ2-7; 8 positions match TRBD1. V dropped 5 bases and J dropped 1; count of bases not matched to a gene: 10. Germline V lookup: CDR1 MDHEN, CDR2 SYDVKM. The CDR3 consists of 16 residues. The CDR3 coding sequence is TGTGCCAGCAGTGCTTTAGGGCAGGGGGCTTCCTACGAGCAGTACTTC. Its translation: CASSALGQGASYEQYF.

This clone was seen just once. The rearrangement joins TRBV5-4 to TRBJ2-2, with D possibly matching TRBD1 (5 bases). Germline CDR1 SGHNT, CDR2 YYREEE (reference sequence). The CDR3 loop spans 13 amino acids. V was clipped by 0 bases and J by 5 bases, with 5 bases between them. The CDR3 DNA reads TGTGCCAGCAGCTTGGACAGGACCGGGGAGCTGTTTTTT. Protein: CASSLDRTGELFF.

This CDR3 is CATRGLAGGTDTQYF. The CDR3 region has the DNA TGTGCCACCCGAGGACTAGCGGGGGGCACAGATACGCAGTATTTT. This chain uses TRBV6-4 with TRBJ2-3; TRBD2 agrees at 13 bases. The V segment lost 10 bases and the J segment 1 base; nucleotides outside the gene matches: 5. The CDR3 is 15 residues long. Germline loops: CDR1 MRHNA, CDR2 SNTAGT.

V is TRBV5-1 and J is TRBJ1-2; D is perhaps TRBD1 (5 bases). Germline lookup yields CDR1 SGHRS and CDR2 YFSETQ. The CDR3 length is 13 residues. Trimming pared 7 bases from V and 5 bases from J, leaving 15 bases between. The CDR3 bases are TGCGCCAGCGGCAGGGAAGGGAATTATGGCTACACCTTC. Its translation: CASGREGNYGYTF.